This T cell receptor (beta chain) was identified during a study of blood T cell repertoires in COVID-19. Original data processing: Scientists estimated how many nucleated cells there were by amplifying reference gene primers. Generated by immunoSEQ multiplex PCR, the TCRdb table keeps only in-frame clones and is missing some. V and J calls and clone size are given by that table; D and trimming were obtained from the DNA. The table records some 500,000 clones, around 87% of them present only once. J lost 8 bases, V lost 4 bases, and 12 bases had no gene match. The CDR3 length is 16 residues. CDR1 is SGHNT and CDR2 is YYREEE in the germline V gene (reference sequence). Ages ranged from roughly 18 to 100 years, with residence in approximately 25 US areas.

The chain recombines TRBV5-4 with TRBJ2-3; 11 bases map to TRBD2. The source is a middle-aged woman who had recovered from COVID-19. Sequenced: PBMCs or T cells enriched from blood (not recorded which). The CDR3 nucleotides read TGTGCCAGCAGCCAGGGACTAGCGGAAGAAGCGGGTACGCAGTATTTT. Translated, it gives CASSQGLAEEAGTQYF. Drawing the rest from reference TRBV5-4 and TRBJ2-3, the complete variable domain is ETGVTQSPTHLIKTRGQQVTLRCSSQSGHNTVSWYQQALGQGPQFIFQYYREEENGRGNFPPRFSGLQFPNYSSELNVNALELDDSALYLCASSQGLAEEAGTQYFGPGTRLTVL.